The 24 T cell receptor beta chains presented below share a single source sample, sequenced in a study of Ad26.COV2.S vaccination and SARS-CoV-2 variants listed by TCRdb under 2021. Reading the label with the study, this specimen's treatment or condition is: roughly 18 received Ad26.COV2.S at low or high dose, single or two shots; a few received placebo; per-sample allocation not given. Repertoires of vaccine and placebo recipients were sequenced from samples collected on day 63 after the first injection. Libraries were made using the immunoSEQ multiplex PCR assay. The source is immuneACCESS, and TCRdb retained only in-frame sequences with V and J called. Part of the clones is not carried over; for the studies checked, unresolved V genes explain less than half of this, and the remainder is unexplained. The sample table shows more than 300,000 clones, and 75% to 90% are seen once. Clones ranked in the top ten supply around a tenth of the sample.

The source was peripheral blood, collected in a trial of Ad26.COV2.S vaccine versus placebo. The receptors were sampled from a person aged 18-60 years who received the Ad26.COV2.S COVID-19 vaccine or a placebo.

The chain recombines TRBV7-9 with TRBJ1-2, with no clear D. This CDR3 comprises 13 residues. The V and J ends lost 5 bases and 4 bases respectively, with 11 bases between them. CDR1 is SEHNR, CDR2 FQNEAQ, per germline (reference sequence). Here the CDR3 DNA reads TGTGCCAGCAGCCCCGGCTTGCGCTATGGCTACACCTTC. It yields the protein CASSPGLRYGYTF.

The chain combines TRBV4-2 with TRBJ2-5; TRBD2 agrees at 8 bases. The germline V gene has CDR1 LGHNA and CDR2 YNFKEQ. Trimming at V came to 4 bases and at J to 1 base, leaving 14 bases not matched to a gene. The CDR3 spans 18 residues. In DNA form, the CDR3 reads TGTGCCAGCAGCCCTTCTAGGCCAGCGGGGGCCATCCAAGAGACCCAGTACTTC. It specifies CASSPSRPAGAIQETQYF.

Remarks on this clone: This CDR3 is also generated by other DNA sequences in the sample. This rearrangement joins TRBV6-2 or TRBV6-3 to TRBJ2-3; D ambiguous. Trimming shortened V by 4 bases and J by 0 bases, and 2 bases separated the two germline ends. The CDR3 length is 12 residues. Germline values: CDR1 MNHEY, CDR2 SVGEGT. The CDR3 sequence is CASSSSTDTQYF. Written as DNA, the CDR3 is TGTGCCAGCAGTTCCAGCACAGATACGCAGTATTTT.

The chain uses TRBV18 and TRBJ2-1; no clear D gene. Germline assignment: CDR1 KGHSH and CDR2 LQKENI. The V and J ends lost 3 bases and 7 bases respectively, with 16 bases between them. CDR3 length equals 15 residues. CDR3 DNA: TGTGCCAGCTCACCTCCAATGGGTGAAGGGAATGAGCAGTTCTTC. It codes for CASSPPMGEGNEQFF.

The chain has TRBV19 and TRBJ1-2; D possibly corresponds to TRBD1 (5 bases). This CDR3 comprises 13 residues. V was shortened by 5 bases and J by 3 bases, with 10 bases between the two germline ends. The germline CDR1 and CDR2 sequences are LNHDA and SQIVND (reference sequence). The CDR3 nucleotides are TGTGCCAGTAGTCCCCCAGGGTACTATGGCTACACCTTC. Amino acid sequence: CASSPPGYYGYTF.

V gene TRBV6-2 or TRBV6-3 combines with J gene TRBJ2-2, with D unresolved. Trimming cost V 0 bases and J 1 base, with 12 bases left between them. The CDR3 runs 17 residues. The germline V gene encodes CDR1 MNHEY and CDR2 SVGEGT. The CDR3 DNA is TGTGCCAGCAGTTACTCCCCCCTCCGCGGGAACACCGGGGAGCTGTTTTTT. It codes for CASSYSPLRGNTGELFF.

This chain links TRBV5-6 with TRBJ2-2; no clear D gene. Germline V lookup: CDR1 SGHDT, CDR2 YYEEEE. Deletions cut 3 bases from V and 3 bases from J, with 15 bases between. This CDR3 contains 16 residues. In DNA, the CDR3 is TGTGCCAGCAGCTCTAGAACAGAGTCATACACCGGGGAGCTGTTTTTT. It translates to CASSSRTESYTGELFF.

This sequence joins TRBV27 and TRBJ2-1; D may be TRBD2 (8 bases). This CDR3 spans 24 amino acids. Trimming cost V 2 bases and J 5 bases, with 40 bases left between them. The germline V gene encodes CDR1 MNHEY and CDR2 SMNVEV (reference sequence). CDR3 region: CASSLSLWDSSLLAGREDHNEQFF. CDR3 in DNA: TGTGCCAGCAGTTTAAGCCTCTGGGACAGCAGTTTATTAGCGGGGCGGGAGGACCACAATGAGCAGTTCTTC.

The chain employs TRBV6-5 and TRBJ2-7, with 8 bases aligning to TRBD2. CDR1 is MNHEY and CDR2 is SVGAGI in the germline V gene. The CDR3 sequence is 16 residues long. The V gene end was trimmed by 4 bases and the J gene end by 1 base; junction bases not matched to a gene: 9. The chain's CDR3 is CASSSHRGGQSYEQYF. Written as DNA, the CDR3 is TGTGCCAGCAGTTCTCACCGGGGGGGTCAGTCCTACGAGCAGTACTTC.

The chain combines TRBV5-5 with TRBJ2-7, with D uncertain. Trimming stripped 5 bases from V and 5 bases from J, with 14 bases between. The CDR3 is made up of 13 amino acids. Germline CDR1 reads SGHKS; CDR2 reads YYEKEE (reference sequence). The CDR3 region has the DNA TGTGCCAGCAGTTCTTGGCTAGAGGACGAGCAGTACTTC. This sequence encodes CASSSWLEDEQYF.

The V call is TRBV13, the J call TRBJ1-1, with TRBD1 as a possible D gene (5 bases). The V end was cut by 4 bases, the J end by 4 bases, with 13 bases between. This CDR3 spans 14 amino acids. In germline, CDR1 is PRHDT, CDR2 FYEKMQ (reference sequence). The CDR3 sequence: CASSSRDSPTEAFF. The CDR3 DNA follows: TGTGCCAGCAGCTCCCGGGACTCCCCCACTGAAGCTTTCTTT.

V usage is TRBV9 and J usage is TRBJ2-1; 8 bases match TRBD2. CDR3 length: 16 amino acids. CDR1 and CDR2 from the germline V gene are SGDLS and YYNGEE. The junction had 6 bases not matched to a gene; V was cut back by 4 bases and J by 0 bases. The CDR3 is CASSHPGGSSYNEQFF. The CDR3 nucleotides are TGTGCCAGCAGCCACCCGGGGGGGAGCTCCTACAATGAGCAGTTCTTC.

This clone was observed once. The chain carries TRBV21-1 and TRBJ1-4; the D call of TRBD1 is as the table states it, not checked on the DNA. TRBV21-1 is marked as a pseudogene. This CDR3 has 17 amino acids. In nucleotides, the CDR3 is TGTGCCAGCAGCAAGAGGGGCGACAGGCGCCCTTGTGAAAAACTGTTTTTT. The encoded protein is CASSKRGDRRPCEKLFF.

The rearrangement links TRBV9 to TRBJ2-3, with 7 bases that match TRBD2. Per germline, CDR1 SGDLS and CDR2 YYNGEE. Germline trimming cut 2 bases from V and 0 bases from J; bases unmatched to any gene: 3. CDR3 length equals 15 residues. As DNA, the CDR3 is TGTGCCAGCAGCGTTTTTAGCGGGAGCACAGATACGCAGTATTTT. This encodes CASSVFSGSTDTQYF.

This rearrangement joins TRBV3-1 (or the pseudogene TRBV3-2) to TRBJ2-7; a possible D gene is TRBD2 (5 bases). CDR3 length: 15 residues. Germline-derived CDR1 and CDR2 are LGHDT and YNNKEL (reference sequence). Trimming removed 2 bases from V and 5 bases from J, with 16 bases in between. CDR3 nucleotides: TGTGCCAGCAGCCAATTCTCCTTTCTCGGGGACGAGCAGTACTTC. This gives the protein CASSQFSFLGDEQYF.

The chain is built from TRBV5-6 and TRBJ2-3; no definite D call. The CDR3 totals 11 residues. Trimming removed 7 bases at V and 6 bases at J, with 9 bases between. From germline, CDR1 is SGHDT and CDR2 YYEEEE. The CDR3 coding sequence is TGTGCCAGCGCACTTGGGGATACGCAGTATTTT. Its protein is CASALGDTQYF.

J is TRBJ2-3 and V is TRBV4-2; 16 bases line up with TRBD2. V gave up 4 bases and J gave up 5 bases; unmatched junction bases: 12. CDR3 length equals 19 residues. CDR1 is LGHNA and CDR2 is YNFKEQ in the germline V gene. The CDR3 DNA follows: TGTGCCAGCAGCCCTATCGGGACTAGCGGGGGGGCCTCGGGAGATACGCAGTATTTT. Amino acids: CASSPIGTSGGASGDTQYF.

Remarks on this clone: This sample also contains other DNA sequences that code for the same CDR3. V gene TRBV6-5 combines with J gene TRBJ2-7; TRBD1 agrees at 11 bases. The CDR3 contains 14 residues. The V segment lost 2 bases and the J segment 3 bases; nucleotides outside the gene matches: 0. CDR1 MNHEY and CDR2 SVGAGI come from the germline V gene. The CDR3 DNA reads TGTGCCAGCAGTTACGGGACAGGGGGCTACGAGCAGTACTTC. It specifies CASSYGTGGYEQYF.

The V gene is TRBV7-9, the J gene TRBJ2-7; a possible D gene is TRBD1 (5 bases). Germline CDR1 SEHNR, CDR2 FQNEAQ (reference sequence). The CDR3 has 15 amino acids. V was cut by 0 bases and J by 5 bases, with 14 bases left in between. CDR3 nucleotides: TGTGCCAGCAGCTTAGCCTACAGGTTAAAGGACGAGCAGTACTTC. This sequence encodes CASSLAYRLKDEQYF.

This clone was detected once. CDR3 in amino acids: CASSQVFHSANTIYF. The CDR3 region has the DNA TGTGCCAGCAGCCAAGTTTTCCATTCCGCCAACACCATATATTTT. The V gene is TRBV3-1 (or the pseudogene TRBV3-2), the J gene TRBJ1-3; D call uncertain. Per the germline V gene, CDR1 is LGHDT and CDR2 is YNNKEL (reference sequence). Between the trimmed V and J ends, which lost 1 base and 7 bases, there was a span of 14 bases. CDR3 length equals 15 residues.

The chain couples TRBV10-1 to TRBJ2-7; TRBD1 matches at 8 bases. The ends lost 8 bases at V and 0 bases at J; junction bases unmatched: 6. This CDR3 is built from 14 residues. The germline CDR1 and CDR2 sequences are WNHNN and SYGVQD (reference sequence). The CDR3 is CASSGQGGSYEQYF. For the CDR3, the DNA is TGCGCCAGCTCTGGACAGGGAGGCTCCTACGAGCAGTACTTC.

The chain has TRBV21-1 and TRBJ2-2; whether TRBD1, the table's D call, matches the DNA was not checked. TRBV21-1 is noted as a pseudogene. CDR3 size: 15 residues. The DNA of the CDR3 is TGTGCCAACAGACAGGCCGGTAGGAACACCGGGGAGCTGTTTTTT. As protein: CANRQAGRNTGELFF.

This chain connects TRBV19 to TRBJ2-5, with D possibly being TRBD1 (6 bases). The V gene lost 5 bases and the J gene lost 2 bases, with 15 bases spanning the gap. Germline assignment: CDR1 LNHDA and CDR2 SQIVND (reference sequence). This CDR3 has 15 residues. CDR3 DNA: TGTGCCAGTAGTCTAAAGGGACACACGCAAGAGACCCAGTACTTC. Its translation is CASSLKGHTQETQYF.

The chain employs TRBV6-5 and TRBJ2-1; the D gene could be TRBD1 or TRBD2 (5 bases each). V lost 5 bases, J lost 8 bases, and 13 bases lay in between. The length of the CDR3 is 13 residues. Germline V CDR1 and CDR2: MNHEY, SVGAGI. CDR3 nucleotide sequence: TGTGCCAGCAGTCCCCGGGGCTTAGATGAGCAGTTCTTC. Translated: CASSPRGLDEQFF.